The clone carrying this T cell receptor beta chain has only one observation. Its antigen is not identified. The length of the CDR3 is 16 residues. Germline CDR1 is LGHNA and CDR2 is YSLEER. The junction had 8 bases not matched to a gene; V was cut back by 3 bases and J by 4 bases. This specimen belongs to a study of T cell responses to AZD1222 COVID-19 vaccine. The study's findings and limits: Unmutated variant regions are reportedly the target of nearly half of TCRs that are spike-specific. Clonal diversity was possibly underestimated, and white British individuals and females predominated among donors.

Repertoires were generated with immunoSEQ multiplex PCR, while TCRdb's copy carries only in-frame clones and drops some. The sample includes about 110,000 clones, roughly 89% of them seen just once. The clonotype comes from an adult in good health. The V call is TRBV4-3, the J call TRBJ1-4; the match to TRBD1 covers 7 bases. The source was peripheral blood, collected on day 0 of AZD1222 vaccination. The CDR3 loop reads CASSQDDRAVNEKLFF. Here the CDR3 DNA reads TGCGCCAGCAGCCAGGATGACAGGGCTGTTAATGAAAAACTGTTTTTT.